The count of the clone carrying this T cell receptor beta chain is one. CD45RA+ naive and CD45RA-negative memory subsets were separated from CD4+ cells. This sample was included in a study of shared clonotypes between healthy human individuals. Authors' analysis steps: For the immunoSEQ data, sequences were junction-only without quality scores, so filtering differed. Measured with immunoSEQ multiplex PCR; TCRdb has only the in-frame clones, and not every one. Clone size and V and J calls were adopted from that table, with D and trimming inferred from the DNA. The data contain 2 million to 3 million clones, more than 90% of them singletons. V lost 5 bases and J lost 10, with 21 bases in between. The germline V gene has CDR1 SNHLY and CDR2 FYNNEI. The CDR3 is 15 amino acids.

The chain joins TRBV2 to TRBJ2-1; D is possibly TRBD1 or TRBD2 (5 bases each). The sample comprised naive CD4+ T cells sorted from blood. Documented subset: CD45RA+ positively selected. The sequence derives from a man aged 18 to 29 in good health. The CDR3 nucleotides read TGTGCCAGCAGTCCGTACCGGGACCTAGTTGGGGAGCAGTTCTTC. Protein product: CASSPYRDLVGEQFF.